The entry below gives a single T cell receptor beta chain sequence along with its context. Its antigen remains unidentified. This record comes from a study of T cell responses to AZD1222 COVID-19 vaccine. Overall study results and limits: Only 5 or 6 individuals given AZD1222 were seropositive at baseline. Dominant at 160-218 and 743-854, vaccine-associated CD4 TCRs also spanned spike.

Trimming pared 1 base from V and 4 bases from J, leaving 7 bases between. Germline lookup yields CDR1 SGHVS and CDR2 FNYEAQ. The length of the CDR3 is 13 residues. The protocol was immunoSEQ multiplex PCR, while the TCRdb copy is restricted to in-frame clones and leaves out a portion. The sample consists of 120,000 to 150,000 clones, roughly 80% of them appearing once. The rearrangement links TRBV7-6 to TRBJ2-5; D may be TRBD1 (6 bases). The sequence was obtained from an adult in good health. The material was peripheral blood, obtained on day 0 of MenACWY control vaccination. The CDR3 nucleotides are TGTGCCAGCAGCTTAGGGACAGTAGAGACCCAGTACTTC. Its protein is CASSLGTVETQYF.